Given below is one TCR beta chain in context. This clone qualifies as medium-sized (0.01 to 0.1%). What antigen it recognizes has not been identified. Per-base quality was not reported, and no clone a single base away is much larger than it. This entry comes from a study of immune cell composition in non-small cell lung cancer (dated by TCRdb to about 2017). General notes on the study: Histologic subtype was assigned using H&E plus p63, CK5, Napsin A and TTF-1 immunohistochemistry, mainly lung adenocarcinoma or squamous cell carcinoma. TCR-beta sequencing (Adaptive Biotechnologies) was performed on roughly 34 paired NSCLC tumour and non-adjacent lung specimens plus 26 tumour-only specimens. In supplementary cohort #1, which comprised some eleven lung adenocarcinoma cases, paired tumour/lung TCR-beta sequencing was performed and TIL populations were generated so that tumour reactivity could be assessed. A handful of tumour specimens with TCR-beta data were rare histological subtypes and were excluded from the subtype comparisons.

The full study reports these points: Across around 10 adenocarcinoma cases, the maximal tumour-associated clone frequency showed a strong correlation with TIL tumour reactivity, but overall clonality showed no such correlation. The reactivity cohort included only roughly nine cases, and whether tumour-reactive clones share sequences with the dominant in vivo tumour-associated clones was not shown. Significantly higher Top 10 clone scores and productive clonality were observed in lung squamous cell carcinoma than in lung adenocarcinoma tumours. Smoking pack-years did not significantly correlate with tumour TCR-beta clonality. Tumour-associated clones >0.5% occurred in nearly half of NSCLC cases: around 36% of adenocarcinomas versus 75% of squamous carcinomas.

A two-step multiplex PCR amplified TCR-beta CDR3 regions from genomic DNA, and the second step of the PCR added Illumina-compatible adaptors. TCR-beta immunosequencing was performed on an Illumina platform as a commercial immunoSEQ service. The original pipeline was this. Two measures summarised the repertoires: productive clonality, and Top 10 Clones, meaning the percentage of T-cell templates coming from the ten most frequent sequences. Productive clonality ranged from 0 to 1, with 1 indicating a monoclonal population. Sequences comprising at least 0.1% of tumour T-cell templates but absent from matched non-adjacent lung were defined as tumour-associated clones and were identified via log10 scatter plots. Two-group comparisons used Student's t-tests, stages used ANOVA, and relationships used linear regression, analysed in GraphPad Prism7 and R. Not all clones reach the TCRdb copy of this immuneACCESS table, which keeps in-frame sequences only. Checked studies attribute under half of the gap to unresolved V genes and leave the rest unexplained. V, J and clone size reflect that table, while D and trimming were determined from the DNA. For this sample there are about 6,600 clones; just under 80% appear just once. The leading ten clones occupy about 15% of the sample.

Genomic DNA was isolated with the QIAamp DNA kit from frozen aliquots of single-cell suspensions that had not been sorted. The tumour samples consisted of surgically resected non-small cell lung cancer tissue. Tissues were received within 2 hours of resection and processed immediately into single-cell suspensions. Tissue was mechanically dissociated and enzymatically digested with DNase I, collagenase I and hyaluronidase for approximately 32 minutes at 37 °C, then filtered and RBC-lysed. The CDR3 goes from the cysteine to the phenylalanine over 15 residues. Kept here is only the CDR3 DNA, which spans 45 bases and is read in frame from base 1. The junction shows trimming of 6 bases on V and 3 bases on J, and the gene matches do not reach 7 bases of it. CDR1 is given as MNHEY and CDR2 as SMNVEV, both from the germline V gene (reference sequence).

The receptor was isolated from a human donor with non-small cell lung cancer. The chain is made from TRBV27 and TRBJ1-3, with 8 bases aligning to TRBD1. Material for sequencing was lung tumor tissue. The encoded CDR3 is CASRSDRGFGNTIYF. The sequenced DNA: TGTGCCAGCAGATCCGACAGGGGATTTGGAAACACCATATATTTT.